The T cell receptor beta chain under discussion was sequenced for a study of spatial heterogeneity in lung cancer. Individually, TCR cDNA molecules were each labelled with a unique molecular identifier. TCRdb processed the 5' RACE reads anew with MiXCR; each CDR3 protein has one entry. The data show roughly 39,000 distinct CDR3 sequences, approximately 6.3% seen once. The sample's time point: sample taken at primary tumor resection. Whole RNA came from tumor, nontumor lung or frozen PBMC and was sequenced without being sorted. Samples came from 72 TRACERx patients with untreated early-stage lung cancer. Per germline, CDR1 LGHDT and CDR2 YNNKEL (reference sequence). The CDR3 length is 17 residues. V lost 3 bases and J lost 2; bases outside the gene matches: 8. This clonotype was observed at least ten times.

The receptor's source is a male donor with early-stage non-small cell lung cancer. V and J are TRBV3-1 and TRBJ2-2; TRBD1 agrees at 8 bases. The sequencing here drew on PBMCs, taken at surgery. The CDR3: CASSQGRDRFNTGELFF. DNA for the CDR3: TGTGCCAGCAGCCAGGGCCGGGACAGGTTCAACACCGGGGAGCTGTTTTTT.